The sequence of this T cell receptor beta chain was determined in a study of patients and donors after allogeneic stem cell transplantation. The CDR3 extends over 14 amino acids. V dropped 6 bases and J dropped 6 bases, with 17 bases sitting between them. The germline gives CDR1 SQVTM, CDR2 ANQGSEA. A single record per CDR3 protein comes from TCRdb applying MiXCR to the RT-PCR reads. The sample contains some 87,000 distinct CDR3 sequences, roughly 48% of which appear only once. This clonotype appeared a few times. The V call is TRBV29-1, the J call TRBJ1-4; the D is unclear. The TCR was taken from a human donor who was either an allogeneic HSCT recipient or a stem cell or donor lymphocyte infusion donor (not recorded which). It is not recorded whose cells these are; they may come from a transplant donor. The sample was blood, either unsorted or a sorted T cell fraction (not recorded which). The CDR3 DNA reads TGCAGCGTCGTCTTCCGGGCACGGGATGAAAAACTGTTTTTT. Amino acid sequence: CSVVFRARDEKLFF.